The 5 T cell receptor beta chains listed next were all sequenced from one sample in a study of cytomegalovirus exposure and HLA in healthy donors. Primers included in the PCR were 60 Vbeta and 13 Jbeta primers. This table comes from immunoSEQ multiplex PCR, and its TCRdb copy is limited to in-frame clones, with some not included. The repertoire has around 210,000 clones, approximately 85% of them found once; the top ten carry approximately 0.24%. Input material: PBMCs. These receptors were obtained from a girl aged 2 to 9 in good health and CMV-seronegative.

The rearrangement uses TRBV29-1 and TRBJ2-7, with TRBD1 matching 9 bases. The CDR3 sequence is 15 residues long. V gave up 4 bases and J gave up 6 bases; unmatched junction bases: 13. Germline V gene lookup returns CDR1 SQVTM and CDR2 ANQGSEA. The CDR3 DNA sequence: TGCAGCGTTGTAGGCGGGGACAGGGAAGTGAGCGAGCAGTACTTC. Translation gives CSVVGGDREVSEQYF.

This clone was observed a single time. The junction differs from germline at one of its ends, possibly a read error. The chain recombines TRBV7-9 with TRBJ2-3; 10 nucleotides line up with TRBD1. The length of the CDR3 is 15 residues. The germline V gene encodes CDR1 SEHNR and CDR2 FQNEAQ (reference sequence). This CDR3 reads CSSSLATGGADTQYF. The CDR3 DNA is TGTTCCAGCAGCTTAGCGACAGGGGGCGCAGATACGCAGTATTTT.

With respect to this clone: Distinct nucleotide sequences in the sample also encode this CDR3. The gene calls are TRBV6-1 and TRBJ1-1; TRBD1 might be the D (6 bases). The CDR3 runs 13 residues. The V end lost 7 bases, the J end lost 0 bases, and 9 bases lay between the germline ends. Germline loops: CDR1 MNHNS, CDR2 SASEGT. Here the CDR3 reads CASTGQLNTEAFF. The CDR3 bases are TGTGCCAGCACGGGACAACTGAACACTGAAGCTTTCTTT.

V is TRBV2 and J is TRBJ2-7, with TRBD1 matching 10 bases. Germline V lookup: CDR1 SNHLY, CDR2 FYNNEI. The CDR3 extends over 14 amino acids. V was pared by 8 bases and J by 5 bases, with 9 bases of the junction left unmatched. The CDR3 here is CASGVGTGEDEQYF. The CDR3, as DNA: TGTGCCAGCGGAGTAGGGACAGGGGAAGACGAGCAGTACTTC.

The chain couples TRBV7-9 to TRBJ2-5; a weak D match, TRBD2 (5 bases). The CDR3 runs to 13 residues. V lost 5 bases and J lost 5, with 12 bases in between. The V gene's germline CDR1 is SEHNR and CDR2 FQNEAQ (reference sequence). The CDR3 DNA reads as TGTGCCAGCAGCAAACTAGTTACGGAGACCCAGTACTTC. Translating it yields CASSKLVTETQYF. Full variable domain (rest looked up from reference TRBV7-9 and TRBJ2-5): DTGVSQNPRHKITKRGQNVTFRCDPISEHNRLYWYRQTLGQGPEFLTYFQNEAQLEKSRLLSDRFSAERPKGSFSTLEIQRTEQGDSAMYLCASSKLVTETQYFGPGTRLLVL.